These T cell receptor beta chains were read from a single sample in a study of identical twins. TCRdb itself ran the 5' RACE reads through MiXCR, one entry per CDR3 protein. The sample records approximately 220,000 distinct CDR3 sequences, around 6.8% being singletons. These data were also reused for a study on yellow fever vaccine responses in identical twins.

The sequenced material came from memory (CD45RO+) T cells sorted from blood. The receptor set was obtained from a woman in her late teens or twenties in good health. The CDR3 runs from the conserved cysteine through the conserved F or W. The D gene is left open where the match is weak. The size of a clone is reported for some rows only, either as once, few or many, or as a class for expanded clones.

j_gene	abundance	v_gene	d_gene	CDR3aa	CDR3nt
TRBJ2-2	.	TRBV20-1	.	CSARDQSSGDTGELFF	TGCAGTGCTAGAGATCAAAGTTCGGGGGACACCGGGGAGCTGTTTTTT
TRBJ2-5	many	TRBV10-3	.	CAIRDPGQETQYF	TGTGCCATCAGGGACCCGGGACAAGAGACCCAGTACTTC
TRBJ2-5	many	TRBV6-2/TRBV6-3	.	CASSYRPETQYF	TGTGCCAGCAGTTATCGTCCGGAGACCCAGTACTTC
TRBJ2-1	.	TRBV5-1	TRBD2	CASSLVGTGTIHNEQFF	TGCGCCAGCAGCTTGGTGGGAACCGGGACTATCCACAATGAGCAGTTCTTC
TRBJ2-7	many	TRBV7-2	.	CASSSGGGSYEQYF	TGTGCCAGCAGCTCTGGTGGCGGAAGCTACGAGCAGTACTTC
TRBJ2-7	many	TRBV27	TRBD1	CASSFVAQGANEQYF	TGTGCCAGCAGTTTCGTCGCACAGGGGGCGAACGAGCAGTACTTC
TRBJ1-5	.	TRBV28	.	CASSLVDGNQPQHF	TGTGCCAGCAGTTTAGTGGATGGCAATCAGCCCCAGCATTTT
TRBJ1-6	many	TRBV6-1	.	CASSPLSQLPLHF	TGTGCCAGCAGCCCCCTTTCCCAACTCCCCCTCCACTTT
TRBJ2-7	.	TRBV20-1	.	CSASIGAYEQYF	TGCAGTGCTAGTATAGGGGCGTACGAGCAGTACTTC
TRBJ2-7	few	TRBV29-1	.	CSVDIGRGYEQYF	TGCAGCGTTGATATCGGCCGGGGCTACGAGCAGTACTTC
TRBJ1-5	once	TRBV10-1	TRBD1	CASSKRRGADQPQHF	TGCGCCAGCAGTAAACGCAGGGGGGCTGATCAGCCCCAGCATTTT
TRBJ2-7	many	TRBV4-3	TRBD1	CASSHLGTGLGEQYF	TGCGCCAGCAGCCACCTTGGGACAGGGCTTGGCGAGCAGTACTTC
TRBJ2-3	many	TRBV7-8	TRBD2	CASSLGGLAGARDTQYF	TGTGCCAGCAGCTTAGGGGGACTAGCGGGAGCTAGAGATACGCAGTATTTT
TRBJ2-5	.	TRBV11-1	TRBD2	CASSQRGGSKTQYF	TGTGCCAGCAGCCAGCGGGGGGGCTCCAAGACCCAGTACTTC
TRBJ2-2	many	TRBV9	.	CASSVAAGELFF	TGTGCCAGCAGCGTCGCGGCCGGGGAGCTGTTTTTT
TRBJ2-3	many	TRBV12-3/TRBV12-4	.	CASRRASTDTQYF	TGTGCCAGCAGGCGGGCGAGCACAGATACGCAGTATTTT
TRBJ2-1	many	TRBV19	TRBD2	CASRTSGILNEQFF	TGTGCCAGTAGAACTAGCGGGATTTTAAATGAGCAGTTCTTC
TRBJ2-3	.	TRBV14	.	CASSTQRRHTQYF	TGTGCCAGCAGCACACAAAGGAGGCATACGCAGTATTTT
TRBJ2-3	many	TRBV7-3	TRBD2	CASSLIIKTSGRASSTDTQYF	TGTGCCAGCAGCTTAATAATTAAGACTAGCGGGAGGGCTTCTAGCACAGATACGCAGTATTTT
TRBJ2-1	few	TRBV29-1	.	CSVQGRASYNEQFF	TGCAGCGTGCAGGGGCGCGCCTCCTACAATGAGCAGTTCTTC
TRBJ2-1	many	TRBV11-2	.	CASSYLFGATYNEQFF	TGTGCCAGCAGCTACCTCTTCGGGGCTACCTACAATGAGCAGTTCTTC
TRBJ2-1	many	TRBV4-1	TRBD2	CASSQVAGAYNEQFF	TGCGCCAGCAGCCAAGTAGCGGGAGCCTACAATGAGCAGTTCTTC
TRBJ2-1	medium-sized	TRBV4-3	.	CASSQESTGAPYNEQFF	TGCGCCAGCAGCCAAGAAAGTACGGGAGCCCCCTACAATGAGCAGTTCTTC
TRBJ1-5	.	TRBV20-1	.	CSAQCRDSNQPQHF	TGCAGTGCTCAGTGCAGGGATAGCAATCAGCCCCAGCATTTT
TRBJ2-1	many	TRBV12-3/TRBV12-4	.	CASSSQGETYNEQFF	TGTGCCAGCAGTTCCCAGGGAGAAACTTACAATGAGCAGTTCTTC
TRBJ2-1	few	TRBV11-3	.	CASSLNIRDNEQFF	TGTGCCAGCAGCTTAAACATCCGGGACAATGAGCAGTTCTTC
TRBJ2-3	many	TRBV7-2	TRBD1	CASSVGTGYTDTQYF	TGTGCCAGCAGCGTCGGGACAGGGTACACAGATACGCAGTATTTT
TRBJ2-3	few	TRBV10-1	.	CASSGDIIGTDTQYF	TGCGCCAGCAGTGGGGATATAATTGGCACAGATACGCAGTATTTT
TRBJ2-7	many	TRBV29-1	.	CSVVRGESYEQYF	TGCAGCGTTGTGAGGGGAGAATCCTACGAGCAGTACTTC
TRBJ2-7	many	TRBV12-3/TRBV12-4	.	CASSLNPRYEQYF	TGTGCCAGCAGTTTGAACCCCCGATACGAGCAGTACTTC
TRBJ2-7	many	TRBV3-1	.	CASSELVGEQYF	TGTGCCAGCAGCGAGTTAGTGGGCGAGCAGTACTTC
TRBJ2-7	few	TRBV4-2	.	CASSQVGESEQYF	TGTGCCAGCAGCCAAGTCGGGGAAAGCGAGCAGTACTTC
TRBJ1-2	few	TRBV9	.	CASSRGGRYGYTF	TGTGCCAGCAGCCGGGGTGGGCGGTATGGCTACACCTTC
TRBJ2-1	few	TRBV2	.	CASNGGAYNEQFF	TGTGCCAGCAATGGGGGAGCCTACAATGAGCAGTTCTTC
TRBJ2-7	few	TRBV6-2/TRBV6-3	.	CASSPRLRGQYF	TGTGCCAGCAGTCCAAGGCTCCGCGGGCAGTACTTC
TRBJ2-3	few	TRBV5-4	.	CASSPQGRDTDTQYF	TGTGCCAGCAGCCCACAGGGGAGGGACACAGATACGCAGTATTTT
TRBJ2-7	few	TRBV6-2/TRBV6-3	.	CASSLFEPSRGEQYF	TGTGCCAGCAGTTTGTTTGAGCCCTCGAGGGGGGAGCAGTACTTC
TRBJ1-1	few	TRBV5-1	.	CASSSGTKTEAFF	TGCGCCAGCAGCTCCGGGACAAAAACTGAAGCTTTCTTT
TRBJ1-5	.	TRBV6-5	.	CASSWGDGQPQHF	TGTGCCAGCAGTTGGGGGGACGGTCAGCCCCAGCATTTT
TRBJ2-2	many	TRBV20-1	TRBD2	CSATATSGRTGELFF	TGCAGTGCCACGGCCACTAGCGGGAGAACCGGGGAGCTGTTTTTT
TRBJ2-3	.	TRBV20-1	TRBD2	CSAFLAGLGTDTQYF	TGCAGTGCCTTTCTAGCGGGACTCGGCACAGATACGCAGTATTTT
TRBJ2-3	.	TRBV28	.	CASSLSRASGSTDTQYF	TGTGCCAGCAGTTTATCCCGCGCGAGCGGAAGCACAGATACGCAGTATTTT
TRBJ2-7	few	TRBV5-1	TRBD1	CASSLVTGVYYEQYF	TGCGCCAGCAGCTTGGTAACAGGGGTTTACTACGAGCAGTACTTC
TRBJ2-5	few	TRBV3-1	.	CASSAGPETQYF	TGTGCCAGCAGTGCCGGTCCCGAGACCCAGTACTTC
TRBJ2-7	.	TRBV3-1	TRBD1	CASSQEGQGAVEQYF	TGTGCCAGCAGCCAAGAAGGACAGGGGGCGGTCGAGCAGTACTTC
TRBJ2-3	.	TRBV6-2/TRBV6-3	TRBD2	CASSYRQTSGSTDTQYF	TGTGCCAGCAGTTATCGGCAGACTAGCGGGTCAACAGATACGCAGTATTTT
TRBJ2-7	few	TRBV14	TRBD2	CASSTRLAGGPYEQYF	TGTGCCAGCAGCACCCGACTAGCGGGAGGACCCTACGAGCAGTACTTC
TRBJ2-7	.	TRBV5-6	.	CASSNRDKGDEQYF	TGTGCCAGCAGCAATCGGGACAAGGGCGACGAGCAGTACTTC
TRBJ2-2	.	TRBV3-1	TRBD2	CASSRSGRSGELFF	TGTGCCAGCAGCCGCAGCGGGAGATCCGGGGAGCTGTTTTTT
TRBJ2-2	.	TRBV11-2	.	CASSPQGANTGELFF	TGTGCCAGCAGCCCACAGGGAGCGAACACCGGGGAGCTGTTTTTT
TRBJ2-5	few	TRBV4-2	TRBD2	CASSQPGGQETQYF	TGTGCCAGCAGCCAGCCGGGAGGGCAAGAGACCCAGTACTTC
TRBJ2-2	many	TRBV4-3	TRBD1	CASSQDTGASTGELFF	TGCGCCAGCAGCCAAGATACAGGGGCGAGCACCGGGGAGCTGTTTTTT
TRBJ2-6	few	TRBV28	.	CASSALRGSGANVLTF	TGTGCCAGCAGTGCACTCAGGGGCTCTGGGGCCAACGTCCTGACTTTC
TRBJ2-1	many	TRBV10-3	.	CAISEVGAEQFF	TGTGCCATCAGTGAGGTTGGGGCTGAGCAGTTCTTC